Sequencing of this T cell receptor beta chain was carried out in a study of technical replicates of blood from several donors. Profiled with immunoSEQ multiplex PCR; TCRdb holds only in-frame clones, not every one. The table lists roughly 9,900 clones, approximately 94% of them singletons. The V end was cut by 4 bases, the J end by 6 bases, with 19 bases between. The CDR3 sequence is 15 residues long. Germline V CDR1 and CDR2: SNHLY, FYNNEI. This TCR derives from a human donor in good health. The sequenced sample consisted of PBMCs. The rearrangement links TRBV2 to TRBJ2-7; TRBD2 might be the D (7 bases). The chain's CDR3 is CASSGTPGGLGEQYF. The CDR3 DNA follows: TGTGCCAGCAGTGGGACCCCCGGGGGGCTCGGCGAGCAGTACTTC.